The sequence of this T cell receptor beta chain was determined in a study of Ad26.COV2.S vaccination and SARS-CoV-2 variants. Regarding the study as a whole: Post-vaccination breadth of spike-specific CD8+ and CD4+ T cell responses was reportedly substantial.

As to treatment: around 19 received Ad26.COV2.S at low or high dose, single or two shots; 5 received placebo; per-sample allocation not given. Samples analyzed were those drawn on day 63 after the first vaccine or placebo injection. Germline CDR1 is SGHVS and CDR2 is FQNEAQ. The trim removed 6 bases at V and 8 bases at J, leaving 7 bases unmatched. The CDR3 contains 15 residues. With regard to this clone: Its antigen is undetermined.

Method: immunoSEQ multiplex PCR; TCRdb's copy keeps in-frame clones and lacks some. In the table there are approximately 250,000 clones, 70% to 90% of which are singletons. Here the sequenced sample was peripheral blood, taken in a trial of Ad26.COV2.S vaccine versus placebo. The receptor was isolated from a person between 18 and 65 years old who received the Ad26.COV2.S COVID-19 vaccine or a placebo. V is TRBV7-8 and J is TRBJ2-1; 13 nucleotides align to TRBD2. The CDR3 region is CASSSLAGGHHEQFF. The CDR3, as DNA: TGTGCCAGCAGTTCACTAGCGGGGGGGCACCATGAGCAGTTCTTC.